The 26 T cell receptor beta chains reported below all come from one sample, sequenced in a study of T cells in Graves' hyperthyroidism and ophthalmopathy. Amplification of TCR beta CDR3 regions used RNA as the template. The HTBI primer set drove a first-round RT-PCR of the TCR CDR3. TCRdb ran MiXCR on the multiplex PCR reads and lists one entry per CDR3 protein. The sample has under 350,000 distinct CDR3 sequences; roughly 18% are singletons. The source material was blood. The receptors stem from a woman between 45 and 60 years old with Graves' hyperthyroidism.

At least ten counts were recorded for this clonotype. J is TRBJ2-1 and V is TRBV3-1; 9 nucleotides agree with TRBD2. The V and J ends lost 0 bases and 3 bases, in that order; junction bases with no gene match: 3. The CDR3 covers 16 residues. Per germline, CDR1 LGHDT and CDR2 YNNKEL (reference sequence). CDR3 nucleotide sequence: TGTGCCAGCAGCCAAGATTTAGCGGGGGTCTACAATGAGCAGTTCTTC. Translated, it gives CASSQDLAGVYNEQFF.

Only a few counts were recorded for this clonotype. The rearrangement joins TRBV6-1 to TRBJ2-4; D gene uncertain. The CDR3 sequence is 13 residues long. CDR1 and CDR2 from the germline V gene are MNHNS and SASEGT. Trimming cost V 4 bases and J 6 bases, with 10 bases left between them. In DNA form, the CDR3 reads TGTGCCAGCAGTGGCTTTGGCCGAAACATTCAGTACTTC. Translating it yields CASSGFGRNIQYF.

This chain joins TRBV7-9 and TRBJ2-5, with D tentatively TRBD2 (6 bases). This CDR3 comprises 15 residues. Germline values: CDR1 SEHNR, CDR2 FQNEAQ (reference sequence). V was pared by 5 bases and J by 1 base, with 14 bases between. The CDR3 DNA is TGTGCCAGCAGCCGCAGCTCCGGGGGCCAAGAGACCCAGTACTTC. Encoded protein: CASSRSSGGQETQYF. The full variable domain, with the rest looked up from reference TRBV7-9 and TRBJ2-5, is DTGVSQNPRHKITKRGQNVTFRCDPISEHNRLYWYRQTLGQGPEFLTYFQNEAQLEKSRLLSDRFSAERPKGSFSTLEIQRTEQGDSAMYLCASSRSSGGQETQYFGPGTRLLVL.

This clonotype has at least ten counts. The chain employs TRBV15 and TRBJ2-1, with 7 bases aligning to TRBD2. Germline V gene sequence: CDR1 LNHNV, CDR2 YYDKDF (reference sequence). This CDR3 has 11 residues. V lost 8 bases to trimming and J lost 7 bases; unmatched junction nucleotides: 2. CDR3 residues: CATWEGNEQFF. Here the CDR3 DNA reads TGTGCCACCTGGGAGGGGAATGAGCAGTTCTTC.

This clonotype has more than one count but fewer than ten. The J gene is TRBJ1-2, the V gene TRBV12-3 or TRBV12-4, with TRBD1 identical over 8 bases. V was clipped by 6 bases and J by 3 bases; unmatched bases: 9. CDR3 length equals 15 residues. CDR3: CASSLTDRGYYGYTF. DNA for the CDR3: TGTGCCAGCAGCCTCACCGACAGGGGCTACTATGGCTACACCTTC.

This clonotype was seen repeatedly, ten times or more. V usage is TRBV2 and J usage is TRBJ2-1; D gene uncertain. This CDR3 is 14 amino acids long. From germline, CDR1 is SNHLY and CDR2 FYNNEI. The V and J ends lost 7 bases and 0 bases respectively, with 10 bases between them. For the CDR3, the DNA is TGTGCCAGCACGCCCTCGAGCTCCTACAATGAGCAGTTCTTC. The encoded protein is CASTPSSSYNEQFF.

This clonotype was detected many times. The DNA for the CDR3 is TGCAGTGCTAGAGATTTCGCCCCGACAGGGAACACTGAAGCTTTCTTT. Protein sequence: CSARDFAPTGNTEAFF. The V gene is TRBV20-1, the J gene TRBJ1-1, with D possibly TRBD1 on 6 matching bases. Germline loops: CDR1 DFQATT, CDR2 SNEGSKA (reference sequence). Trimming stripped 0 bases from V and 1 base from J, with 15 bases between. This CDR3 is built from 16 residues.

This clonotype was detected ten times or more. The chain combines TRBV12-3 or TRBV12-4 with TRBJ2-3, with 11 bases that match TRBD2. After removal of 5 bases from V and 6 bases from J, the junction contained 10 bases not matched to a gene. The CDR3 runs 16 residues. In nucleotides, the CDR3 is TGTGCCAGCAGTCCGTTTAGCACTAGCGGGGGTGATACGCAGTATTTT. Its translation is CASSPFSTSGGDTQYF.

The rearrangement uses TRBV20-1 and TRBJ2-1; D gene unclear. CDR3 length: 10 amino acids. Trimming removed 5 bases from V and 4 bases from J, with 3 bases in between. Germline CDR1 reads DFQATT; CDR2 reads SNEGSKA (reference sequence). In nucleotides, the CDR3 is TGCAGTGCTTTTTACAATGAGCAGTTCTTC. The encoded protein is CSAFYNEQFF.

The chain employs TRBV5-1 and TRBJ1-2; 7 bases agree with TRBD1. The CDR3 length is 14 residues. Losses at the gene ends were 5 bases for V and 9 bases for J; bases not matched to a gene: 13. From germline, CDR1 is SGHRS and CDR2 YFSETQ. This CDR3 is CASRQTGEGGSYTF. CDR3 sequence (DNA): TGCGCCAGCAGACAAACAGGGGAAGGCGGAAGCTACACCTTC. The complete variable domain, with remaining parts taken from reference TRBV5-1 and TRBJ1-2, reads KAGVTQTPRYLIKTRGQQVTLSCSPISGHRSVSWYQQTPGQGLQFLFEYFSETQRNKGNFPGRFSGRQFSNSRSEMNVSTLELGDSALYLCASRQTGEGGSYTFGSGTRLTVV.

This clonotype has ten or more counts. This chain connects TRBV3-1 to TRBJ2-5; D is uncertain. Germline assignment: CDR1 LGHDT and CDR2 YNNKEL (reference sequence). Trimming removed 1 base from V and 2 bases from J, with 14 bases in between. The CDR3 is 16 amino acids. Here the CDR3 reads CASSQAPTGGQETQYF. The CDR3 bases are TGTGCCAGCAGCCAAGCCCCGACGGGTGGGCAAGAGACCCAGTACTTC.

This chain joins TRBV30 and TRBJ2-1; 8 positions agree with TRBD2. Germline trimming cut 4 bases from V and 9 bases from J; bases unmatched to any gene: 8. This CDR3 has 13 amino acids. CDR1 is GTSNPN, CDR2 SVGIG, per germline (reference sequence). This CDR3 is CAWTRAGDGEQFF. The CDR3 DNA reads TGTGCCTGGACTCGAGCGGGAGATGGTGAGCAGTTCTTC.

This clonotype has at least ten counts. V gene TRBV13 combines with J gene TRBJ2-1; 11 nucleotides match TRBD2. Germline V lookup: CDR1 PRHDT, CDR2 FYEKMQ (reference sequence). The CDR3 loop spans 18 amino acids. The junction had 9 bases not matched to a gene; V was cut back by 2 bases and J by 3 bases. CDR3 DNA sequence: TGTGCCAGCAGCTTACGGGGACTAGCGGTCTCCAGCTACAATGAGCAGTTCTTC. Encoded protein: CASSLRGLAVSSYNEQFF.

Written as DNA, the CDR3 is TGTGCCAGCTCACCAGTTGCAGGCGACTCCGATGTGTACGAGCAGTACTTC. This translates into CASSPVAGDSDVYEQYF. The chain recombines TRBV18 with TRBJ2-7, with D hard to call. The CDR3 consists of 17 residues. The V gene lost 2 bases and the J gene lost 4 bases, with 21 bases spanning the gap. The germline V gene encodes CDR1 KGHSH and CDR2 LQKENI.

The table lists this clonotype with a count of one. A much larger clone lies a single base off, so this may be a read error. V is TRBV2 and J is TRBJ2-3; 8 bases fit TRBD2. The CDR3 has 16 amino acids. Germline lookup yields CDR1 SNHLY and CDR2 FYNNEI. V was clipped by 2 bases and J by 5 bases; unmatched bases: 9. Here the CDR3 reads CASSEMLAGLIDTQYF. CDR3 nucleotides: TGTGCCAGCAGTGAAATGCTAGCGGGTCTCATAGATACGCAGTATTTT.

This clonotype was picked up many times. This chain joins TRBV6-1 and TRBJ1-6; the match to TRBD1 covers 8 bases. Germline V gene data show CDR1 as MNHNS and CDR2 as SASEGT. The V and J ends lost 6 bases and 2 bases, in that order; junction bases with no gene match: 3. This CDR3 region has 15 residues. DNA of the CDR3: TGTGCCAGCAGGGAGGACAGGGCCTATAATTCACCCCTCCACTTT. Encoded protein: CASREDRAYNSPLHF.

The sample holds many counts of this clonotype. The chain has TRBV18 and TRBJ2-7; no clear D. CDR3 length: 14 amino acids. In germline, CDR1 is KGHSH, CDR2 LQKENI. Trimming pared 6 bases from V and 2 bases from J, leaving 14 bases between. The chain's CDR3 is CASSPGLVTYEQYF. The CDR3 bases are TGTGCCAGCTCTCCGGGTCTGGTAACCTACGAGCAGTACTTC.

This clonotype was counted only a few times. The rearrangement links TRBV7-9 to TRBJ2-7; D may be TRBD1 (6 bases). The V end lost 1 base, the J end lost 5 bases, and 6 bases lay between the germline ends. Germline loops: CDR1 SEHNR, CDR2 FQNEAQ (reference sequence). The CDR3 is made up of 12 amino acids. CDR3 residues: CASSLGTDEQYV. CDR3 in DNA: TGTGCCAGCAGCTTAGGGACAGACGAGCAGTACGTC.

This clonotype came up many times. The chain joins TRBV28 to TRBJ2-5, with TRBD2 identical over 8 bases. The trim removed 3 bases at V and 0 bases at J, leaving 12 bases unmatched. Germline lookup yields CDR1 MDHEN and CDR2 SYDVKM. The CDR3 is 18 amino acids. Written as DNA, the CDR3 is TGTGCCAGCAGTTTTCCCGTCTATGAAGCGGGAGACCAAGAGACCCAGTACTTC. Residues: CASSFPVYEAGDQETQYF. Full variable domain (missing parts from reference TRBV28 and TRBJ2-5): DVKVTQSSRYLVKRTGEKVFLECVQDMDHENMFWYRQDPGLGLRLIYFSYDVKMKEKGDIPEGYSVSREKKERFSLILESASTNQTSMYLCASSFPVYEAGDQETQYFGPGTRLLVL.

The CDR3 is CASSDLRSSNTEAFF. CDR3 coding DNA: TGTGCCAGCAGTGATCTGAGGAGTTCGAACACTGAAGCTTTCTTT. This chain joins TRBV25-1 and TRBJ1-1; D not certain. The CDR3 runs 15 residues. Germline CDR1 and CDR2: MGHDK and SYGVNS. The V end lost 3 bases, the J end lost 1 base, and 12 bases lay between the germline ends.

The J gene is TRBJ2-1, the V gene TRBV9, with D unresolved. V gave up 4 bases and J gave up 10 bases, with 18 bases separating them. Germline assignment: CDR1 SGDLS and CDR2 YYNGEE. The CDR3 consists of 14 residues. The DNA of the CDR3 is TGTGCCAGCAGCAGCCCCCGAACTGAATCGGAGCAGTTCTTC. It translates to CASSSPRTESEQFF. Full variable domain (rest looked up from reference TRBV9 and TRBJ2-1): DSGVTQTPKHLITATGQRVTLRCSPRSGDLSVYWYQQSLDQGLQFLIQYYNGEERAKGNILERFSAQQFPDLHSELNLSSLELGDSALYFCASSSPRTESEQFFGPGTRLTVL.

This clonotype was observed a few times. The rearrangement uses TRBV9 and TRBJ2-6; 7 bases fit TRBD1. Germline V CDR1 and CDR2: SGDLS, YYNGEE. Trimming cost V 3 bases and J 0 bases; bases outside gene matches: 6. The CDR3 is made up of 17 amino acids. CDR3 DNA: TGTGCCAGCAGCGCGACAGGGTATTACTCTGGGGCCAACGTCCTGACTTTC. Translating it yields CASSATGYYSGANVLTF.

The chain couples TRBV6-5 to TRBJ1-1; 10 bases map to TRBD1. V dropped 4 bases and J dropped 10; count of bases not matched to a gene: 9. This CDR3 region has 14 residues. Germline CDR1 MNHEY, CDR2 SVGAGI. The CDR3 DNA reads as TGTGCCAGCAGTTTGACAGGGGGCAGTAAGATAGCTTTCTTT. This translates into CASSLTGGSKIAFF.

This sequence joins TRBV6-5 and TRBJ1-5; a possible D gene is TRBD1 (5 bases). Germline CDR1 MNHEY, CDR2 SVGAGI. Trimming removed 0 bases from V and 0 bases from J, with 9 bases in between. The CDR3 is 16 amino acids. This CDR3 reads CASSYSGRGSNQPQHF. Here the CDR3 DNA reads TGTGCCAGCAGTTACTCGGGACGGGGTAGCAATCAGCCCCAGCATTTT.

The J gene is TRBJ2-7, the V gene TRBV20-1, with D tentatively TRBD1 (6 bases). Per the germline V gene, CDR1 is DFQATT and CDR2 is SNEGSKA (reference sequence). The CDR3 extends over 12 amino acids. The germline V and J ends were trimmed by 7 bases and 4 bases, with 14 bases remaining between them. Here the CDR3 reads CSGSRGQYEQYF. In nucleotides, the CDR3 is TGCAGTGGAAGCAGGGGCCAATACGAGCAGTACTTC.

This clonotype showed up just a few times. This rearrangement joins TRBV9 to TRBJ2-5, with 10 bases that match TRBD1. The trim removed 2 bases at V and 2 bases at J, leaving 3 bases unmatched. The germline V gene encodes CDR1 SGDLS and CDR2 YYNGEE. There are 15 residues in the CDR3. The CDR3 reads CASSVGDRGQETQYF. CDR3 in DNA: TGTGCCAGCAGCGTTGGGGACAGGGGTCAAGAGACCCAGTACTTC.